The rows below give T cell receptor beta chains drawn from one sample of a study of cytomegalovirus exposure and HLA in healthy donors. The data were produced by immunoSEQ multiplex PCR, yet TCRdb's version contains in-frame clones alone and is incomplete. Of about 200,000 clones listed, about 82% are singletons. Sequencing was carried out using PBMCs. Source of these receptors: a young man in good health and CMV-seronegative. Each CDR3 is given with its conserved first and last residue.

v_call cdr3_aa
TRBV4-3 CASSQPRSYDRQKLFF
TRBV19 CASHPGGGRSNQPQHF
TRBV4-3 CASSQQQGQGNEKLFF
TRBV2 CASTVRGLGTDTQYF
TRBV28 CASSQGGGFTEAFF
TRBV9 CASSVEGGSTDTQYF
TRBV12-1 CASSSRPLQGSNTEAFF
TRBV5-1 CASSLGGTGNYGYTF
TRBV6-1 CASSDQGGTEAFF
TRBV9 CASSAGLPHEQYF
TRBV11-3 CASTDNAKEDYGYTF
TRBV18 CASSPLGGDTEAFF
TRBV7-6 CASSLKAGGQGDTQYF
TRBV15 CATGTGGDDGYTF
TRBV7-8 CASSLTNANYGYTF
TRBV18 CASSNGGKETQYF
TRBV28 CASSVEARGRGGYTF
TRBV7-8 CASSLNLAGAVEGVYF
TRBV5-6 CASSSRDRSYEQYF
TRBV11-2 CASSFGQTKETQYF
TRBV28 CASSLTDSRSPLHF
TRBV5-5 CASSLAPTEAQYF
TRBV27 CASNFRSLTDTQYF
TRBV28 CASKAGGNLNEQFF
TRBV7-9 CSSSLGPQGAYEQYF
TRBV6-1 CASSWDSNNGQFF
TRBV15 CATSRGTGGYEQYF
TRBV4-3 CASSQAPGGAYNEQFF
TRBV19 CASSILEGPLYEQYF
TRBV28 CASSLREVGYEQYF
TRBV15 CATSRDFGTNEKLFF
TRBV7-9 CASSLLETEAFF
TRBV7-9 CASSLDSSYEQYF
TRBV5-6 CASSLKSWTENQPQHF
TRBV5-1 CASSPAQGAWDTQYF
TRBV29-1 CSVGSSQGYTF
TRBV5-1 CASSLVRGTFQSLDTQYF
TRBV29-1 CSVEGDSKETQYF
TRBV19 CASRTPGIDSDTQYF
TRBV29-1 CSVGLLTGTEAFF
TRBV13 CASRRQGAYTEAFF
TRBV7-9 CSSSFRQESDYGYTF
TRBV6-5 CASSYSETGGQEQYF
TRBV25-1 CASSEGQGWLTNEKLFF
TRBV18 CASSHFGTGVSYNEQFF
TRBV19 CASSTVGQGPIGEKLFF
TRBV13 CASSPLGTSGGQETQYF
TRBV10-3 CAISVSSGANVLTF
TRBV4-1 CASSQGTGSNSYNSPLHF
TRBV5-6 CASSGGTQPQHF
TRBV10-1 CASSESKAGRQYEQYF
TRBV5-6 CASSPSRDRGTLRGYTF
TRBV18 CASSPTGLLNEQFF
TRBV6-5 CASSVGQGTDYEQYF